This T cell receptor beta chain was sequenced in a study of T cell responses to AZD1222 COVID-19 vaccine. Study-wide findings and caveats: Donors skewed white British and female; clonal diversity was possibly underestimated. Repertoires were obtained solely post-peak T cell response.

The protocol was immunoSEQ multiplex PCR, while the TCRdb copy is restricted to in-frame clones and leaves out a portion. This table has roughly 120,000 clones, just under 95% appearing once. Comment on this clone: Antigen specificity is unknown.

The sample here was peripheral blood, taken 28 days after the second AZD1222 dose. The source of this sequence is an adult who received the AZD1222 COVID-19 vaccine.

The CDR3 DNA reads as TGTGCCATCAGTGAGTCCTTGGACAGGGGTGGACAAGAGACCCAGTACTTC. Residues: CAISESLDRGGQETQYF. This chain links TRBV10-3 with TRBJ2-5, with 9 positions matching TRBD1. This CDR3 is 17 amino acids long. Germline-derived CDR1 and CDR2 are ENHRY and SYGVKD. V trimming: 0 bases; J trimming: 2 bases; junction bases outside the gene matches: 7.